The T cell receptor beta chain described here comes from a study of OX40 agonist ivuxolimab in advanced cancers. At the level of the study: One hepatocellular carcinoma and two cutaneous melanoma patients partially responded. General study results and limits: Doses of 0.1 to 3.0 mg/kg were accompanied by clonal expansion of CD4+ and CD8+ blood T cells by week 6. There were, on average, more expanded clones in CD8+ T cells than in CD4+.

The assay was immunoSEQ multiplex PCR, and TCRdb's table has in-frame clones only and misses some. The sample lists some 80,000 clones, around 86% occurring once. A remark on this clone: The antigen is undetermined.

This CDR3 contains 14 residues. The germline gives CDR1 MNHEY, CDR2 SVGAGI. Trimming took off 5 bases at V and 6 bases at J, with 16 bases between the two ends. The chain combines TRBV6-5 with TRBJ1-2; TRBD1 might be the D (5 bases). The TCR sequence derives from an adult with an advanced solid tumor such as melanoma, head and neck, liver or kidney cancer. Sequenced here: CD4+ or CD8+ T cells sorted from blood, sampled in a trial of the OX40 agonist ivuxolimab. The CDR3 DNA sequence: TGTGCCAGCAGTGGATCAGGGTCCCGTAATGGCTACACCTTC. It yields the protein CASSGSGSRNGYTF.